These 21 T cell receptor beta chains originate from one sample sequenced in a study of blood T cell repertoires in COVID-19. Produced via immunoSEQ multiplex PCR; TCRdb's table is partial and in-frame only. Here the sample spans about 280,000 clones, 85% being singletons. The sequenced sample consisted of peripheral blood. These receptors all stem from a man in his forties or fifties with active or convalescent COVID-19.

The rearrangement joins TRBV7-9 to TRBJ1-3; TRBD1 might be the D (5 bases). This CDR3 has 12 residues. Germline values: CDR1 SEHNR, CDR2 FQNEAQ (reference sequence). Between the trimmed V and J ends, which lost 5 bases and 12 bases, there was a span of 14 bases. The CDR3 here is CASSQTLGDIYF. CDR3 nucleotides: TGTGCCAGCAGCCAAACTCTAGGGGACATATATTTT.

The V call is TRBV5-6, the J call TRBJ2-1; 9 bases line up with TRBD1. CDR3 size: 16 residues. Germline loops: CDR1 SGHDT, CDR2 YYEEEE. Trimming at V came to 4 bases and at J to 3 bases, leaving 8 bases not matched to a gene. The CDR3 DNA is TGTGCCAGCAGCCCGGAGGGGACAGGGTACTACAATGAGCAGTTCTTC. Amino acid sequence: CASSPEGTGYYNEQFF.

This chain connects TRBV7-9 to TRBJ1-5; TRBD1 is a possible D gene (5 bases). The germline V gene has CDR1 SEHNR and CDR2 FQNEAQ (reference sequence). The CDR3 spans 15 residues. V was clipped by 3 bases and J by 1 base, with 10 bases between them. The CDR3 protein is CASSFGGTSNQPQHF. CDR3 DNA sequence: TGTGCCAGCAGCTTCGGAGGGACCAGCAATCAGCCCCAGCATTTT.

The rearrangement joins TRBV7-8 to TRBJ2-1; TRBD2 might be the D (6 bases). Looked up from germline, CDR1 is SGHVS and CDR2 is FQNEAQ. V was pared by 0 bases and J by 16 bases, with 19 bases between. This CDR3 is built from 14 residues. CDR3 sequence: CASSLANSGGILFF. In DNA, the CDR3 is TGTGCCAGCAGCTTAGCTAATAGCGGCGGAATACTATTCTTC.

The chain links TRBV7-2 to TRBJ1-4; D is unclear. Trimming took 0 bases from V and 9 from J, leaving 11 bases between them. CDR1 is SGHTA, CDR2 FQGNSA, per germline. The CDR3 consists of 14 residues. The CDR3 protein is CASSLARGGQKLFF. DNA of the CDR3: TGTGCCAGCAGCTTAGCTCGGGGAGGGCAAAAACTGTTTTTT. Looking up the rest from reference TRBV7-2 and TRBJ1-4 gives the full variable domain: GAGVSQSPSNKVTEKGKDVELRCDPISGHTALYWYRQSLGQGLEFLIYFQGNSAPDKSGLPSDRFSAERTGGSVSTLTIQRTQQEDSAVYLCASSLARGGQKLFFGSGTQLSVL.

The V gene is TRBV29-1, the J gene TRBJ2-2, with a tentative D call TRBD2 (6 bases). V lost 2 bases and J 0 bases, leaving 13 bases between the germline ends. CDR1 is SQVTM and CDR2 is ANQGSEA in the germline V gene. There are 16 residues in the CDR3. CDR3 nucleotides: TGCAGCGTTGAACTGGCGGGACCGGCGAACACCGGGGAGCTGTTTTTT. Translated: CSVELAGPANTGELFF.

Here the CDR3 DNA reads TGCAGTGCTAGTTCGAGCGGGAGGGCCGATAATGAGCAGTTCTTC. It is translated as CSASSSGRADNEQFF. V usage is TRBV20-1 and J usage is TRBJ2-1, with 10 positions matching TRBD2. There are 15 residues in the CDR3. Germline CDR1 is DFQATT and CDR2 is SNEGSKA (reference sequence). After removal of 3 bases from V and 7 bases from J, the junction contained 9 bases not matched to a gene.

In DNA form, the CDR3 reads TGTGCCAGCAGTTTTGCAGGGGCTTCACTCTATGGCTACACCTTC. Its protein is CASSFAGASLYGYTF. The chain recombines TRBV27 with TRBJ1-2; perhaps TRBD1 as D (6 bases). V was shortened by 3 bases and J by 4 bases, with 15 bases between the two germline ends. The CDR3 is 15 amino acids. CDR1 is MNHEY, CDR2 SMNVEV, per germline (reference sequence).

V is TRBV7-9 and J is TRBJ2-3, with 8 bases identical to TRBD2. The CDR3 is made up of 15 amino acids. J was trimmed by 1 base and V by 1 base; bases with no gene match: 1. Germline V gene data show CDR1 as SEHNR and CDR2 as FQNEAQ (reference sequence). CDR3 residues: CASSLGSGGTDTQYF. The DNA of the CDR3 is TGTGCCAGCAGCTTAGGTAGCGGGGGCACAGATACGCAGTATTTT.

This rearrangement joins TRBV18 to TRBJ1-4; 9 bases map to TRBD1. V was clipped by 5 bases and J by 5 bases; unmatched bases: 3. CDR1 and CDR2 from the germline V gene are KGHSH and LQKENI. This CDR3 is built from 14 residues. The CDR3 here is CASSRDRVNEKLFF. The CDR3 DNA reads as TGTGCCAGCTCAAGGGACAGGGTGAATGAAAAACTGTTTTTT.

The V call is TRBV10-3, the J call TRBJ2-3; 12 bases are a match to TRBD1. This CDR3 has 17 amino acids. CDR1 and CDR2 from the germline V gene are ENHRY and SYGVKD. Losses at the gene ends were 6 bases for V and 1 base for J; bases not matched to a gene: 8. The DNA of the CDR3 is TGTGCCATCAGACAGGGACAGGGGGCGTTGGGCACAGATACGCAGTATTTT. Its protein product is CAIRQGQGALGTDTQYF.

The chain uses TRBV12-3 or TRBV12-4 and TRBJ1-5; the D gene is possibly TRBD1 (5 bases). Trimming took off 3 bases at V and 7 bases at J, with 10 bases between the two ends. The CDR3 covers 13 residues. Here the CDR3 reads CASSFREGQPQHF. The CDR3 coding sequence is TGTGCCAGCAGTTTCAGGGAGGGGCAGCCCCAGCATTTT.

V and J are TRBV11-2 and TRBJ1-2; 9 bases are shared with TRBD1. CDR1 is SGHAT, CDR2 FQNNGV, per germline. There are 17 residues in the CDR3. V was pared by 1 base and J by 6 bases, with 12 bases of the junction left unmatched. CDR3 sequence reads: CASSLAVTGGVRNGYTF. The CDR3 DNA sequence: TGTGCCAGCAGCTTAGCGGTAACAGGGGGCGTAAGGAATGGCTACACCTTC.

The chain recombines TRBV28 with TRBJ1-1; 8 bases are shared with TRBD1. CDR3 length: 16 amino acids. V shed 7 bases, J shed 4 bases, and the junction held 14 bases outside the gene matches. CDR1 is MDHEN, CDR2 SYDVKM, per germline. The CDR3 nucleotides read TGTGCCAGCACCCAAGCCCAGGGGGCGTATGGCACTGAAGCTTTCTTT. Residues: CASTQAQGAYGTEAFF.

The rearrangement joins TRBV25-1 to TRBJ1-1; TRBD1 matches at 9 bases. This CDR3 has 17 amino acids. J lost 3 bases, V lost 6 bases, and 14 bases had no gene match. CDR1 and CDR2 (germline): MGHDK, SYGVNS. This CDR3 reads CASRGFPGQGKYTEAFF. In DNA form, the CDR3 reads TGTGCCAGCAGGGGCTTCCCGGGACAGGGAAAGTACACTGAAGCTTTCTTT. The variable domain in full, with the rest retrieved from reference TRBV25-1 and TRBJ1-1, is EADIYQTPRYLVIGTGKKITLECSQTMGHDKMYWYQQDPGMELHLIHYSYGVNSTEKGDLSSESTVSRIRTEHFPLTLESARPSHTSQYLCASRGFPGQGKYTEAFFGQGTRLTVV.

V and J are TRBV29-1 and TRBJ2-7; D perhaps matches TRBD1 (7 bases). The CDR3 covers 14 residues. Germline V lookup: CDR1 SQVTM, CDR2 ANQGSEA. CDR3 nucleotides: TGCAGACCCGGGACTCAGGGGGAAGACTACGAGCAGTACTTC. Amino acid sequence: CRPGTQGEDYEQYF.

The chain has TRBV11-1 and TRBJ2-5; 9 nucleotides line up with TRBD1. CDR3 length equals 16 residues. Germline values: CDR1 SGHAT, CDR2 FQDESV (reference sequence). With 5 bases clipped from V and 4 bases from J, the junction kept 11 bases outside the gene matches. The DNA for the CDR3 is TGTGCCAGCAGCACTCACAGGGGGCAATCAAGAGAGACCCAGTACTTC. As protein: CASSTHRGQSRETQYF.

There are a few counts of this clone. This chain connects TRBV13 to TRBJ2-7; 13 positions agree with TRBD2. The CDR3 runs 17 residues. Germline trimming cut 5 bases from V and 6 bases from J; bases unmatched to any gene: 13. Germline values: CDR1 PRHDT, CDR2 FYEKMQ (reference sequence). CDR3 DNA sequence: TGTGCCAGCAGCCCGCTCCCCACTAGCGGGAGGGTCAGCGAGCAGTACTTC. It is translated as CASSPLPTSGRVSEQYF.

The V and J genes are TRBV6-6 and TRBJ1-6; 9 bases are shared with TRBD1. With V trimmed by 5 bases and J by 10 bases, 18 bases remained unmatched. Germline V CDR1 and CDR2: MNHNY, SVGAGI (reference sequence). The CDR3 contains 18 residues. This CDR3 reads CASSPSRGQGQVRSPLHF. CDR3 coding DNA: TGTGCCAGCAGTCCCTCCCGTGGACAGGGGCAAGTTCGATCACCCCTCCACTTT.

This clone has just one count. This sequence joins TRBV9 and TRBJ1-1; possibly TRBD1 for D (6 bases). The CDR3 extends over 13 amino acids. V lost 2 bases to trimming and J lost 5 bases, with 10 bases between them. CDR1 is SGDLS and CDR2 is YYNGEE in the germline V gene. The CDR3 sequence is CASSVAGTTEAFF. Here the CDR3 DNA reads TGTGCCAGCAGCGTGGCCGGGACAACTGAAGCTTTCTTT.

V and J are TRBV30 and TRBJ1-5, with TRBD1 matching over 7 bases. CDR3 length: 15 residues. The germline V gene has CDR1 GTSNPN and CDR2 SVGIG (reference sequence). After removal of 2 bases from V and 1 base from J, the junction contained 5 bases not matched to a gene. The CDR3, as DNA: TGTGCCTGGAGTTTAAAGGGGGCAAGCAATCAGCCCCAGCATTTT. This sequence encodes CAWSLKGASNQPQHF.